These 9 T cell receptor beta chains came from one sample sequenced in a study of blood T cell repertoires in COVID-19. Data came from immunoSEQ multiplex PCR; TCRdb stores just in-frame clones and leaves some out. Of about 370,000 clones listed, about 90% are singletons. The material sequenced was peripheral blood. The receptor set was obtained from a woman between 25 and 40 years old with COVID-19, enrolled during active disease.

This clone was observed a handful of times. V and J are TRBV28 and TRBJ2-7; TRBD1 matches 9 bases. CDR1 is MDHEN, CDR2 SYDVKM, per germline. V gave up 5 bases and J gave up 3 bases; unmatched junction bases: 5. There are 14 residues in the CDR3. The CDR3 sequence: CASSPPDRGYEQYF. CDR3 DNA sequence: TGTGCCAGCAGTCCCCCGGACAGGGGCTACGAGCAGTACTTC.

The chain links TRBV7-9 to TRBJ2-7; 9 nucleotides match TRBD1. With 3 bases clipped from V and 3 bases from J, the junction kept 3 bases outside the gene matches. The CDR3 has 14 amino acids. CDR1 is SEHNR and CDR2 is FQNEAQ in the germline V gene (reference sequence). The CDR3 DNA sequence: TGTGCCAGCAGCTTGGGACAGGGACACTACGAGCAGTACTTC. Translating gives CASSLGQGHYEQYF.

This chain connects TRBV7-2 to TRBJ2-1; 11 bases fit TRBD2. The V and J ends lost 1 base and 8 bases, in that order; junction bases with no gene match: 7. The germline V gene encodes CDR1 SGHTA and CDR2 FQGNSA. CDR3 length: 16 amino acids. The DNA for the CDR3 is TGTGCCAGCAGCTTAGGGGTAGCGGGAGGGTTAGATGAGCAGTTCTTC. This gives the protein CASSLGVAGGLDEQFF. The whole variable domain, remainder taken from reference TRBV7-2 and TRBJ2-1, is GAGVSQSPSNKVTEKGKDVELRCDPISGHTALYWYRQSLGQGLEFLIYFQGNSAPDKSGLPSDRFSAERTGGSVSTLTIQRTQQEDSAVYLCASSLGVAGGLDEQFFGPGTRLTVL.

The CDR3 region is CASSMTGTTEAFF. The DNA of the CDR3 is TGTGCCAGTAGTATGACAGGGACCACTGAAGCTTTCTTT. This chain connects TRBV19 to TRBJ1-1, with 7 bases matching TRBD1. Germline trimming cut 3 bases from V and 4 bases from J; bases unmatched to any gene: 2. The CDR3 spans 13 residues. Germline V gene data show CDR1 as LNHDA and CDR2 as SQIVND (reference sequence).

CDR3 amino acids: CASSKPGLAGPRGTGELFF. The CDR3 region has the DNA TGTGCCAGCAGTAAACCGGGACTAGCGGGCCCCCGAGGCACCGGGGAGCTGTTTTTT. This sequence joins TRBV6-2 or TRBV6-3 and TRBJ2-2; 12 positions match TRBD2. The CDR3 is 19 residues long. Looked up from germline, CDR1 is MNHEY and CDR2 is SVGEGT. The ends lost 5 bases at V and 4 bases at J; junction bases unmatched: 14.

The gene calls are TRBV7-9 and TRBJ2-7; 13 bases match TRBD2. The CDR3 has 15 amino acids. Losses at the gene ends were 5 bases for V and 3 bases for J; bases not matched to a gene: 4. Germline values: CDR1 SEHNR, CDR2 FQNEAQ (reference sequence). CDR3 nucleotides: TGTGCCAGCAGCGGGACTAGCGGGGATTTCTACGAGCAGTACTTC. As protein: CASSGTSGDFYEQYF.

V is TRBV15 and J is TRBJ2-7; TRBD2 matches 7 bases. The CDR3 is 14 residues long. J gave up 4 bases and V 5 bases, and 8 bases lay outside the gene matches. Germline assignment: CDR1 LNHNV and CDR2 YYDKDF (reference sequence). CDR3 protein: CATSLGREIYEQYF. CDR3 in DNA: TGTGCCACCAGCCTCGGGCGGGAGATATACGAGCAGTACTTC.

The chain combines TRBV29-1 with TRBJ2-3, with D perhaps matching TRBD2 (6 bases). Deletions cut 6 bases from V and 3 bases from J, with 16 bases between. Germline values: CDR1 SQVTM, CDR2 ANQGSEA. This CDR3 is built from 14 residues. The CDR3 sequence: CSVSRAGSTDTQYF. CDR3 DNA: TGCAGCGTCTCCCGGGCGGGAAGTACAGATACGCAGTATTTT.

This clone was recorded a few times. The chain uses TRBV18 and TRBJ1-5; weak D call: TRBD1 (6 bases). CDR3 length: 15 residues. Trimming shortened V by 3 bases and J by 4 bases, and 13 bases separated the two germline ends. The V gene's germline CDR1 is KGHSH and CDR2 LQKENI. The CDR3 sequence is CASSPGRGQNQPQHF. As DNA, the CDR3 is TGTGCCAGCTCACCGGGGAGGGGACAAAATCAGCCCCAGCATTTT.